The 7 T cell receptor beta chains reported below all come from one sample, sequenced in a study of cytomegalovirus exposure and HLA in healthy donors. Repertoires were generated with immunoSEQ multiplex PCR, while TCRdb's copy carries only in-frame clones and drops some. The data hold 120,000 or so clones, with about 85% observed a single time. The sample taken for sequencing was PBMCs. Receptors originate from a man between 18 and 29 years old in good health and CMV-seropositive.

This clone is labeled as large. The chain uses TRBV7-8 and TRBJ2-3, with a possible D match to TRBD2 (7 bases). Trimming shortened V by 7 bases and J by 1 base, and 15 bases separated the two germline ends. The CDR3 runs 15 residues. The germline gives CDR1 SGHVS, CDR2 FQNEAQ. In DNA form, the CDR3 reads TGTGCCAGCACCATGGGGGGGGGCGGCACAGATACGCAGTATTTT. Protein: CASTMGGGGTDTQYF.

The gene calls are TRBV7-6 and TRBJ2-1, with 7 bases fitting TRBD2. The junction had 4 bases not matched to a gene; V was cut back by 0 bases and J by 5 bases. The CDR3 has 15 residues. CDR1 is SGHVS, CDR2 FNYEAQ, per germline. CDR3 region: CASSLARGENNEQFF. The CDR3, as DNA: TGTGCCAGCAGCTTAGCTCGGGGGGAAAACAATGAGCAGTTCTTC.

This rearrangement joins TRBV18 to TRBJ1-2; 9 nucleotides line up with TRBD1. The CDR3 length is 15 residues. Germline V CDR1 and CDR2: KGHSH, LQKENI. Unmatched junction bases numbered 9, after V lost 3 bases and J lost 7 bases. CDR3 sequence (DNA): TGTGCCAGCTCACCCCCGGGACAGGGTTTCGGTGGCTACACCTTC. Protein: CASSPPGQGFGGYTF. Based on the CDR3 plus reference TRBV18 and TRBJ1-2, the full variable domain is NAGVMQNPRHLVRRRGQEARLRCSPMKGHSHVYWYRQLPEEGLKFMVYLQKENIIDESGMPKERFSAEFPKEGPSILRIQQVVRGDSAAYFCASSPPGQGFGGYTFGSGTRLTVV.

V gene TRBV5-1 combines with J gene TRBJ1-1, with 9 nucleotides matching TRBD1. This CDR3 has 14 amino acids. The V and J ends lost 3 bases and 1 base, in that order; junction bases with no gene match: 1. Germline-derived CDR1 and CDR2 are SGHRS and YFSETQ. CDR3 loop: CASSSDRGNTEAFF. In DNA form, the CDR3 reads TGCGCCAGCAGCTCGGACAGGGGGAACACTGAAGCTTTCTTT.

The gene calls are TRBV6-1 and TRBJ1-2, with 8 bases that match TRBD1. The CDR3 is 14 residues long. Looked up from germline, CDR1 is MNHNS and CDR2 is SASEGT. The J segment lost 4 bases and the V segment lost 2 bases, leaving 3 bases of the junction unmatched. The CDR3 loop is CASSEQGAGYGYTF. CDR3 sequence (DNA): TGTGCCAGCAGTGAACAGGGGGCTGGCTATGGCTACACCTTC.

The J gene is TRBJ2-2, the V gene TRBV5-5; D unclear. The germline V and J ends were trimmed by 0 bases and 0 bases, with 3 bases remaining between them. CDR1 and CDR2 from the germline V gene are SGHKS and YYEKEE (reference sequence). The CDR3 has 14 amino acids. This CDR3 reads CASSLAPNTGELFF. CDR3 sequence (DNA): TGTGCCAGCAGCTTGGCTCCGAACACCGGGGAGCTGTTTTTT.

The V and J genes are TRBV2 and TRBJ2-2, with 7 bases lining up with TRBD1. The V gene end was trimmed by 6 bases and the J gene end by 6 bases; junction bases not matched to a gene: 10. Germline V lookup: CDR1 SNHLY, CDR2 FYNNEI. This CDR3 is built from 15 residues. This CDR3 reads CASSPLGQGAGELFF. The CDR3 DNA follows: TGTGCCAGCAGCCCTTTGGGTCAGGGGGCCGGGGAGCTGTTTTTT.